The rows below give T cell receptor beta chains drawn from one sample of a study of blood T cell repertoires in COVID-19. Sequenced by immunoSEQ multiplex PCR; TCRdb stores in-frame clones only, minus some. The table includes 120,000 or so clones, about 88% detected once. Sequenced material: peripheral blood. These receptors were taken from a woman older than 75 with acute or convalescent COVID-19. CDR3s include the opening cysteine and the closing phenylalanine or tryptophan. The order of the fields is clone size, J gene, V gene, D gene, CDR3 protein, CDR3 DNA. D genes are given only for firm matches. The size entry is marked missing in some rows and otherwise reads once, few, many or a size class.

>-|TRBJ1-1|TRBV18|TRBD1
CASSPRQGTEAFF
TGTGCCAGCTCACCCAGACAGGGCACTGAAGCTTTCTTT
>-|TRBJ2-2|TRBV7-9|TRBD2
CASSLSGTSGGGELFF
TGTGCCAGCAGCTTATCCGGGACTAGCGGGGGCGGGGAGCTGTTTTTT
>-|TRBJ2-3|TRBV19|-
CASSTSPGQLGADTQYF
TGTGCCAGTAGTACATCGCCGGGACAACTAGGGGCAGATACGCAGTATTTT
>-|TRBJ1-5|TRBV6-2/TRBV6-3|-
CASSATVSNQPQHF
TGTGCCAGCAGTGCTACAGTAAGCAATCAGCCCCAGCATTTT
>-|TRBJ2-7|TRBV28|-
CASRLAGWEQYF
TGTGCCAGCAGATTGGCAGGTTGGGAGCAGTACTTC
>-|TRBJ2-1|TRBV4-2|-
CASSQERASQYNEQFF
TGTGCCAGCAGCCAAGAGAGGGCTAGCCAATACAATGAGCAGTTCTTC
>-|TRBJ1-1|TRBV6-5|TRBD1
CASRGTGWNTEAFF
TGTGCCAGCAGGGGGACAGGTTGGAACACTGAAGCTTTCTTT
>-|TRBJ2-1|TRBV9|-
CASSVRTSLVDNEQFF
TGTGCCAGCAGCGTGCGAACCAGCCTAGTCGACAATGAGCAGTTCTTC
>-|TRBJ1-6|TRBV27|-
CASSLRREGTNSPLHF
TGTGCCAGCAGTTTACGCCGGGAGGGTACGAATTCACCCCTCCACTTT
>once|TRBJ2-3|TRBV3-1/TRBV3-2|-
CASSRGGLRTDTQYF
TGTGCCAGCAGCCGAGGAGGTTTGCGCACAGATACGCAGTATTTT
>once|TRBJ2-3|TRBV5-1|TRBD2
CASTRLAGTSTDTQYF
TGCGCCAGCACCAGACTAGCGGGAACTAGCACAGATACGCAGTATTTT
>-|TRBJ2-1|TRBV12-5|TRBD2
CASGTTPPGLARNEQFF
TGTGCTAGTGGTACCACCCCGCCGGGACTAGCTAGAAATGAGCAGTTCTTC
>-|TRBJ2-4|TRBV6-1|-
CASSEGSIAKNIQYF
TGTGCCAGCAGTGAAGGGAGCATAGCCAAAAACATTCAGTACTTC
>-|TRBJ2-1|TRBV7-3|-
CASSPWTISGVEQFF
TGTGCCAGCAGCCCCTGGACCATCTCGGGAGTTGAGCAGTTCTTC
>-|TRBJ2-1|TRBV28|-
CASSPWTGRGEQFF
TGTGCCAGCAGCCCATGGACAGGGAGGGGTGAGCAGTTCTTC
>-|TRBJ1-5|TRBV3-1/TRBV3-2|-
CASSQGGVSNQPQHF
TGTGCCAGCAGCCAAGGGGGAGTTAGCAATCAGCCCCAGCATTTT
>-|TRBJ2-7|TRBV10-2|-
CASTGGQISYEQYF
TGCGCCAGCACCGGAGGACAGATTTCCTACGAGCAGTACTTC
>-|TRBJ1-4|TRBV7-9|-
CASSSDRRATNEKLFF
TGTGCCAGCAGCTCGGACAGACGTGCAACTAATGAAAAACTGTTTTTT
>once|TRBJ2-3|TRBV24-1|-
CATSGAPPGHRITDTQYF
TGTGCCACCAGTGGCGCCCCTCCCGGTCATCGTATAACAGATACGCAGTATTTT
>-|TRBJ2-5|TRBV4-1|-
CASSQDVGSRVTQYF
TGCGCCAGCAGCCAAGATGTGGGATCGAGGGTGACCCAGTACTTC
>-|TRBJ1-4|TRBV18|-
CASSLGEGAEKLFF
TGTGCCAGCTCTCTCGGGGAGGGAGCCGAAAAACTGTTTTTT
>-|TRBJ2-5|TRBV28|-
CASSLDLETQYF
TGTGCCAGCAGTCTCGACTTGGAGACCCAGTACTTC
>-|TRBJ2-1|TRBV28|TRBD2
CASSFHGGSSYNEQFF
TGTGCCAGCAGTTTCCACGGCGGGAGCTCCTACAATGAGCAGTTCTTC
>-|TRBJ2-7|TRBV5-1|-
CASSLLGGSYEQYF
TGCGCCAGCAGCCTACTGGGAGGTAGCTACGAGCAGTACTTC
>-|TRBJ1-6|TRBV28|-
CASSGGMNSPLHF
TGTGCCAGCAGTGGGGGCATGAATTCACCCCTCCACTTT
>once|TRBJ2-1|TRBV5-1|-
CATKGLPGDEQFF
TGCGCCACAAAGGGACTGCCTGGGGATGAGCAGTTCTTC
>-|TRBJ2-3|TRBV7-7|TRBD2
CASSPGTSGRGDTQYF
TGTGCTAGCAGCCCCGGGACTAGCGGGAGAGGAGATACGCAGTATTTT
>-|TRBJ2-3|TRBV5-6|TRBD2
CASSLTSGRRTDTQYF
TGTGCCAGCAGCTTGACTAGCGGGAGACGCACAGATACGCAGTATTTT
>-|TRBJ2-1|TRBV5-1|-
CASGLSSYNEQFF
TGCGCCAGCGGCCTCAGCTCCTACAATGAGCAGTTCTTC
>once|TRBJ2-3|TRBV29-1|TRBD2
CSVGTSGPDTQYF
TGCAGCGTCGGGACTAGCGGGCCAGATACGCAGTATTTT
>-|TRBJ2-2|TRBV5-1|TRBD2
CASHPGLPNTGELFF
TGCGCCAGCCACCCGGGACTACCTAACACCGGGGAGCTGTTTTTT
>once|TRBJ2-1|TRBV7-2|TRBD1
CASSLEGQGAGEQFF
TGTGCCAGCAGCTTAGAAGGACAGGGGGCAGGTGAGCAGTTCTTC
>-|TRBJ2-5|TRBV5-1|TRBD1
CASSLARGRDRYQETQYF
TGCGCCAGCAGCTTGGCCAGAGGGCGGGACAGGTACCAAGAGACCCAGTACTTC
>-|TRBJ2-3|TRBV9|-
CASSVETRDTDTQYF
TGTGCCAGCAGCGTAGAAACTAGGGACACAGATACGCAGTATTTT
>-|TRBJ2-7|TRBV5-4|TRBD2
CASSPPLGAGGLLHEQYF
TGTGCCAGCAGCCCTCCCTTGGGTGCGGGGGGTCTTCTTCACGAGCAGTACTTC
>-|TRBJ1-2|TRBV5-6|TRBD1
CASSLGQGNYGYTF
TGTGCCAGCAGCCTAGGACAGGGAAACTATGGCTACACCTTC
>-|TRBJ2-7|TRBV15|-
CATSSMREQYF
TGTGCCACCAGCAGCATGAGGGAGCAGTACTTC
>-|TRBJ2-1|TRBV6-2/TRBV6-3|TRBD2
CASSYSGGGYNEQFF
TGTGCCAGCAGTTACAGCGGGGGGGGCTACAATGAGCAGTTCTTC
>once|TRBJ1-1|TRBV2|-
CASSVYTEAFF
TGTGCCAGCAGTGTCTACACTGAAGCTTTCTTT
>-|TRBJ2-7|TRBV19|-
CASSRASAALYEQYF
TGTGCCAGTAGTAGGGCCTCAGCGGCCCTGTACGAGCAGTACTTC
>-|TRBJ1-2|TRBV5-8|-
CASSSLGSLRGYTF
TGTGCCAGCAGCTCCCTCGGCAGTCTCAGGGGCTACACCTTC
>-|TRBJ1-2|TRBV2|-
CASRAIARQATNYGYTF
TGTGCCAGCAGGGCGATCGCCCGACAGGCTACTAACTATGGCTACACCTTC
>-|TRBJ2-7|TRBV5-4|TRBD1
CASSFRGSDEQYF
TGTGCCAGCAGCTTCAGGGGGTCGGACGAGCAGTACTTC
>-|TRBJ2-2|TRBV15|-
CATSIHVGTGELFF
TGTGCCACCAGCATTCACGTCGGGACCGGGGAGCTGTTTTTT
>-|TRBJ1-2|TRBV7-2|-
CASSLASDYGYTF
TGTGCCAGCAGCTTAGCGTCGGACTATGGCTACACCTTC
>-|TRBJ2-6|TRBV5-1|-
CASSLETGSGANVLTF
TGCGCCAGCAGCTTGGAAACGGGATCTGGGGCCAACGTCCTGACTTTC
>-|TRBJ2-3|TRBV9|TRBD2
CASGSGGTGNTDTQYF
TGTGCCAGCGGGAGCGGGGGGACCGGTAACACAGATACGCAGTATTTT
>-|TRBJ2-3|TRBV5-4|-
CASSSRIGTDTQYF
TGTGCCAGCAGCTCACGAATCGGTACAGATACGCAGTATTTT
>-|TRBJ1-2|TRBV3-1/TRBV3-2|TRBD1
CASSRQGAGGYTF
TGTGCCAGCAGTCGCCAGGGGGCAGGGGGCTACACCTTC
>-|TRBJ1-5|TRBV7-2|-
CASSKEAGQPQHF
TGTGCCAGCAGCAAAGAGGCGGGACAGCCCCAGCATTTT
>-|TRBJ2-2|TRBV6-5|TRBD2
CASRTSGYTGELFF
TGTGCCAGCAGAACTAGCGGTTACACCGGGGAGCTGTTTTTT
>-|TRBJ2-5|TRBV6-6|-
CASFGVGETQYF
TGTGCCAGCTTCGGGGTCGGGGAGACCCAGTACTTC
>once|TRBJ2-7|TRBV28|TRBD2
CASSFAGEIGSQYF
TGTGCCAGCAGTTTTGCGGGAGAAATAGGCTCACAGTACTTC
>once|TRBJ1-2|TRBV19|-
CASNIYVDSPIVGYTF
TGTGCCAGTAATATATACGTGGACAGCCCTATTGTTGGCTACACCTTC
>-|TRBJ2-7|TRBV18|-
CASSPDGVYEQYF
TGTGCCAGCTCACCCGACGGAGTCTACGAGCAGTACTTC
>-|TRBJ2-3|TRBV12-3/TRBV12-4|-
CASTYTDTQYF
TGTGCCAGCACTTACACAGATACGCAGTATTTT
>-|TRBJ1-6|TRBV28|TRBD1
CASTLRTGWSYNSPLHF
TGTGCCAGCACGTTACGGACAGGATGGTCCTATAATTCACCCCTCCACTTT